A selection of T cell receptor beta chains follows, all from one sample in a study of cytomegalovirus exposure and HLA in healthy donors. Generated by immunoSEQ multiplex PCR, the TCRdb table keeps only in-frame clones and is missing some. The sample records 150,000 to 200,000 clones, around 75% being singletons. Sample: PBMCs. These receptors all stem from a man aged 18 to 29 in good health and CMV-seropositive. CDR3s include the opening cysteine and the closing phenylalanine or tryptophan. A D gene is named only where the DNA matches it firmly. Clone size, where shown, is once, few, many, or a class for clones that have expanded.

TRBD2	NA	TRBV6-1	TRBJ2-2	CASRVAGTNTGELFF	TGTGCCAGCAGGGTAGCGGGGACGAACACCGGGGAGCTGTTTTTT
TRBD1	NA	TRBV29-1	TRBJ2-5	CSVGDRDLDQYF	TGCAGCGTTGGGGACAGGGACCTTGACCAGTACTTC
TRBD2	once	TRBV9	TRBJ2-5	CASSVEGGGKETQYF	TGTGCCAGCAGCGTAGAAGGCGGGGGGAAGGAGACCCAGTACTTC
NA	NA	TRBV19	TRBJ1-1	CASRAGTSNTEAFF	TGTGCCAGCCGAGCCGGGACATCGAACACTGAAGCTTTCTTT
TRBD1	NA	TRBV11-2	TRBJ1-1	CASSHQGGGTEAFF	TGTGCCAGCAGCCATCAGGGGGGTGGGACTGAAGCTTTCTTT
NA	NA	TRBV6-6	TRBJ1-1	CASSPTANTEAFF	TGTGCCAGCAGCCCGACAGCGAACACTGAAGCTTTCTTT
NA	few	TRBV4-2	TRBJ1-3	CASSQERLSGNTIYF	TGTGCCAGCAGCCAAGAAAGATTGAGTGGAAACACCATATATTTT
NA	NA	TRBV5-6	TRBJ2-2	CASSLYGGEDNTGELFF	TGTGCCAGCAGCTTGTACGGAGGGGAAGATAACACCGGGGAGCTGTTTTTT
NA	few	TRBV5-4	TRBJ2-5	CASTGGGGLQETQYF	TGTGCCAGTACGGGTGGGGGGGGGCTCCAAGAGACCCAGTACTTC
NA	NA	TRBV7-9	TRBJ1-2	CASSSTGPSGYGYTF	TGTGCCAGCAGCTCTACAGGGCCGTCGGGCTATGGCTACACCTTC
NA	NA	TRBV5-6	TRBJ2-3	CASSLGAVLSTDTQYF	TGTGCCAGCAGCTTGGGGGCTGTCCTCTCTACAGATACGCAGTATTTT
TRBD1	few	TRBV4-1	TRBJ2-5	CASSSRDRGRETQYF	TGCGCCAGCAGCTCCCGGGACAGGGGGCGAGAGACCCAGTACTTC
TRBD1	NA	TRBV9	TRBJ2-2	CASSPGTGGNTGELFF	TGTGCCAGCAGCCCCGGGACAGGGGGAAACACCGGGGAGCTGTTTTTT
TRBD1	NA	TRBV28	TRBJ1-5	CASGQGRGQPQHF	TGTGCCAGCGGACAGGGCAGGGGTCAGCCCCAGCATTTT
NA	few	TRBV2	TRBJ2-2	CASSYSSNTGELFF	TGTGCCAGCAGCTACAGCTCGAACACCGGGGAGCTGTTTTTT
NA	NA	TRBV5-1	TRBJ2-5	CASSLASGSQETQYF	TGCGCCAGCAGCTTGGCCTCGGGATCGCAAGAGACCCAGTACTTC
TRBD1	NA	TRBV5-4	TRBJ1-1	CASSPPGQGVTEAFF	TGTGCCAGCAGCCCGCCCGGGCAGGGGGTCACTGAAGCTTTCTTT
TRBD1	NA	TRBV30	TRBJ1-1	CAWTLARTGARAFF	TGTGCCTGGACCCTGGCCCGGACAGGGGCGAGAGCTTTCTTT
TRBD1	NA	TRBV29-1	TRBJ2-1	CSVEDRGTGGGDEQFF	TGCAGCGTTGAAGATCGAGGAACAGGGGGCGGAGATGAGCAGTTCTTC
NA	NA	TRBV30	TRBJ2-2	CAWLPKRRDTGELFF	TGTGCCTGGCTTCCCAAGCGGAGGGACACCGGGGAGCTGTTTTTT
NA	NA	TRBV2	TRBJ1-1	CASSEWEKNTEAFF	TGTGCCAGCAGTGAATGGGAGAAGAACACTGAAGCTTTCTTT
TRBD1	few	TRBV6-6	TRBJ1-2	CASSYSTTGANYGYTF	TGTGCCAGCAGTTACTCGACTACAGGGGCTAACTATGGCTACACCTTC
NA	few	TRBV11-1	TRBJ2-1	CASSSSASSYNEQFF	TGTGCCAGCAGCTCAAGCGCCAGCTCCTACAATGAGCAGTTCTTC
TRBD2	NA	TRBV6-1	TRBJ2-1	CASSGTGTRSVDEQFF	TGTGCCAGCAGTGGGACCGGGACTAGAAGTGTTGATGAGCAGTTCTTC
NA	NA	TRBV25-1	TRBJ2-1	CASSDPSRSYNEQFF	TGTGCCAGCAGTGACCCATCTAGGAGCTACAATGAGCAGTTCTTC
NA	few	TRBV29-1	TRBJ1-1	CSVEDRATTEAFF	TGCAGCGTTGAAGACAGGGCGACCACTGAAGCTTTCTTT
TRBD2	once	TRBV4-1	TRBJ2-2	CASSPVAAGDRLNGELFF	TGCGCCAGCAGCCCCGTAGCAGCGGGAGACCGGTTGAATGGGGAGCTGTTTTTT
TRBD1	NA	TRBV27	TRBJ2-2	CASSSTGEGDGELFF	TGTGCCAGCAGTTCCACAGGGGAAGGTGACGGGGAGCTGTTTTTT
NA	NA	TRBV5-6	TRBJ1-2	CASSGHSGRLFNYGYTF	TGTGCCAGCAGTGGCCACAGCGGGCGCCTTTTCAACTATGGCTACACCTTC
NA	once	TRBV4-1	TRBJ2-5	CASSLTGTYQETQYF	TGCGCCAGCAGCCTCACCGGGACTTATCAAGAGACCCAGTACTTC
NA	NA	TRBV6-6	TRBJ1-5	CAGSYAVQPQHF	TGTGCCGGCAGTTACGCGGTTCAGCCCCAGCATTTT
NA	NA	TRBV7-8	TRBJ2-3	CASSLARKDTQYF	TGTGCCAGCAGCCTAGCGCGAAAAGATACGCAGTATTTT
TRBD1	NA	TRBV5-6	TRBJ2-1	CASSSQAGGGYNEQFF	TGTGCCAGCAGCTCCCAAGCAGGGGGCGGCTACAATGAGCAGTTCTTC
NA	few	TRBV20-1	TRBJ2-1	CSVWTPEEQFF	TGCAGTGTCTGGACTCCCGAAGAGCAGTTCTTC
NA	NA	TRBV5-1	TRBJ2-1	CASSGGLPGNEQFF	TGCGCCAGCAGCGGAGGACTTCCTGGCAATGAGCAGTTCTTC
TRBD2	NA	TRBV5-1	TRBJ2-1	CASSLELAGSLGNEQFF	TGCGCCAGCAGCTTGGAGCTAGCGGGCTCACTTGGGAATGAGCAGTTCTTC
NA	NA	TRBV4-2	TRBJ1-1	CASSHDDEPNTEAFF	TGTGCCAGCAGCCATGATGATGAGCCTAACACTGAAGCTTTCTTT
NA	NA	TRBV21-1	TRBJ1-6	CASRGQASNSPLHF	TGTGCCAGCAGGGGACAGGCGTCTAATTCACCCCTCCACTTT
TRBD2	NA	TRBV28	TRBJ2-1	CASFTGGELGGYDEQFF	TGTGCCAGCTTTACCGGGGGGGAGTTGGGGGGATATGATGAGCAGTTCTTC
TRBD1	NA	TRBV9	TRBJ1-2	CASSPLTGGGRGYTF	TGTGCCAGCAGCCCGTTGACAGGGGGAGGTCGTGGCTACACCTTC
NA	NA	TRBV5-6	TRBJ1-2	CASSLGSYGYTF	TGTGCCAGCAGCCTAGGGAGCTATGGCTACACCTTC
NA	NA	TRBV5-1	TRBJ2-5	CASSSDSTFQETQYF	TGCGCCAGCAGCTCCGACAGTACATTCCAAGAGACCCAGTACTTC
TRBD1	NA	TRBV5-1	TRBJ1-1	CASSLASRGYTEAFF	TGCGCCAGCAGCTTGGCTAGCAGGGGGTACACTGAAGCTTTCTTT
TRBD1	NA	TRBV2	TRBJ1-2	CASSDGGQDYGYTF	TGTGCCAGCAGTGACGGGGGACAGGACTATGGCTACACCTTC
NA	once	TRBV7-9	TRBJ1-3	CASSAVGGGPRSGNTIYF	TGTGCCAGCAGCGCAGTGGGGGGGGGACCCCGCTCTGGAAACACCATATATTTT
NA	NA	TRBV6-4	TRBJ2-2	CASSDYVGRVSTGELFF	TGTGCCAGCAGTGACTACGTGGGCAGGGTATCTACCGGGGAGCTGTTTTTT
NA	NA	TRBV30	TRBJ1-1	CAWSVRGMAFF	TGTGCCTGGAGTGTGCGGGGGATGGCTTTCTTT
TRBD1	NA	TRBV6-5	TRBJ2-6	CASSGTGLGVLTF	TGTGCCAGCAGTGGGACAGGCCTGGGAGTCCTGACTTTC
NA	NA	TRBV5-4	TRBJ2-1	CASSEAGRGAYNEQFF	TGTGCCAGCAGCGAGGCGGGGCGAGGGGCCTACAATGAGCAGTTCTTC
TRBD2	NA	TRBV13	TRBJ2-1	CASSLRTSGGNEQFF	TGTGCCAGCAGCTTAAGGACTAGCGGGGGCAATGAGCAGTTCTTC
NA	NA	TRBV7-2	TRBJ2-5	CASSPDGGKTQYF	TGTGCCAGCAGCCCAGACGGGGGAAAGACCCAGTACTTC
TRBD1	few	TRBV27	TRBJ1-2	CASSPGTGSIYGYTF	TGTGCCAGCAGTCCTGGGACAGGGAGTATCTATGGCTACACCTTC
TRBD1	NA	TRBV18	TRBJ1-4	CASSPYTGGNEKLFF	TGTGCCAGCTCACCTTACACAGGGGGTAATGAAAAACTGTTTTTT
NA	NA	TRBV11-2	TRBJ2-5	CASSLGTRGDQETQYF	TGTGCCAGCAGCTTGGGAACCAGGGGGGACCAAGAGACCCAGTACTTC